The present TCR beta chain was sequenced within a study of blood T cells in healthy people across ages. Only one count was recorded for this clonotype. The CDR3 runs 15 residues. V was pared by 4 bases and J by 4 bases, with 15 bases between. From germline, CDR1 is LGHDT and CDR2 YNNKEL (reference sequence). Together with a sample-barcoded 5' primer, a J-beta primer mix was included in a second PCR lasting about 6 to 11 cycles. TCRdb processed the 5' RACE reads anew with MiXCR; each CDR3 protein has one entry. Of some 1.4 million distinct CDR3 sequences listed, around 42% are singletons. This clonotype was sampled from a woman aged 18-29 years in good health. This chain connects TRBV3-1 to TRBJ2-3; D gene ambiguous. The sample taken for sequencing was blood. The CDR3 coding sequence is TGTGCCAGCAGCCCGGACGGTCACCCGGCAGATACGCAGTATTTT. It codes for CASSPDGHPADTQYF.